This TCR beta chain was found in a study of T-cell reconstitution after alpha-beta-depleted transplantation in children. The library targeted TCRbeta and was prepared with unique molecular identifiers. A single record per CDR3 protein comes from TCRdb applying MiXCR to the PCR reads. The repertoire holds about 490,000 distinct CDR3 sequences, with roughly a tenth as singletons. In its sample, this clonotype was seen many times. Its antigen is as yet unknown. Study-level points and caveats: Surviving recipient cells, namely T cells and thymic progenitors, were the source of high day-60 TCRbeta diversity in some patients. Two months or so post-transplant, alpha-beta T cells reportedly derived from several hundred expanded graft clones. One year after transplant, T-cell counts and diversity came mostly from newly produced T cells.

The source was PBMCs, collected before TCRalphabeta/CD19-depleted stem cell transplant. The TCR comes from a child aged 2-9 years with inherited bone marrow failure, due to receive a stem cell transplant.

CDR3 bases: TGCGCCAGCAGCCAAGAAAGGGGATGGGAGACCCAGTACTTC. Amino acids: CASSQERGWETQYF. The V call is TRBV4-1, the J call TRBJ2-5; TRBD1 might be the D (5 bases). CDR1 and CDR2 from the germline V gene are MGHRA and YSYEKL. The length of the CDR3 is 14 residues. The V end lost 0 bases, the J end lost 5 bases, and 10 bases lay between the germline ends.